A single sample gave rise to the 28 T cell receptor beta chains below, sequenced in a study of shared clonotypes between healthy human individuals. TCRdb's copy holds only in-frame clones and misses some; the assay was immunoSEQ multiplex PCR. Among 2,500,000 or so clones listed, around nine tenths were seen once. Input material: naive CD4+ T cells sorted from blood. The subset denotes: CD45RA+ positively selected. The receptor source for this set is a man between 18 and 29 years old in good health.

CDR3 nucleotides: TGTGCCAGCAGCCCTGGAGGGAAGAACGAGCAGTACTTC. Translating it yields CASSPGGKNEQYF. V usage is TRBV7-6 and J usage is TRBJ2-7; possibly TRBD2 for D (6 bases). V lost 5 bases, J lost 5 bases, and 13 bases lay in between. The CDR3 contains 13 residues. Germline lookup yields CDR1 SGHVS and CDR2 FNYEAQ.

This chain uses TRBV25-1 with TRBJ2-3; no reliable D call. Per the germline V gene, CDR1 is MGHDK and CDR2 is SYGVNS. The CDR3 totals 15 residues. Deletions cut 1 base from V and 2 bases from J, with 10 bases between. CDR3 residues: CASSEFLGNTDTQYF. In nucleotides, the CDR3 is TGTGCCAGCAGTGAATTCCTGGGAAACACAGATACGCAGTATTTT.

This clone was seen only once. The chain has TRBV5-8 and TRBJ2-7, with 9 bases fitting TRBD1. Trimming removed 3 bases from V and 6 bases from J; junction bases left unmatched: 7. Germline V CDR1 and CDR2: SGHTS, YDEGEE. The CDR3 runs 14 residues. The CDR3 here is CASSYRDRDPEQYF. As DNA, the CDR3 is TGTGCCAGCAGCTACCGGGACAGGGATCCCGAGCAGTACTTC.

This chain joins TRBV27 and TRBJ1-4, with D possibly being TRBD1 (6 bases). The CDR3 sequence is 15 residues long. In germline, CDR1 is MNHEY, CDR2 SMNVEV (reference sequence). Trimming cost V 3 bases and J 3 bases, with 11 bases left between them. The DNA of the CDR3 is TGTGCCAGCAGTTTTGGAAAGGGGGCTAATGAAAAACTGTTTTTT. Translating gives CASSFGKGANEKLFF.

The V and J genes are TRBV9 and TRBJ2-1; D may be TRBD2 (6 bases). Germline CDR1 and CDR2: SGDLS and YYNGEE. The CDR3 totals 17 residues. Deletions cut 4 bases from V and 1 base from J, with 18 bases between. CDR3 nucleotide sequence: TGTGCCAGCAGCCCCATAGCTGGCGGGAAGTCCTACAATGAGCAGTTCTTC. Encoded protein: CASSPIAGGKSYNEQFF.

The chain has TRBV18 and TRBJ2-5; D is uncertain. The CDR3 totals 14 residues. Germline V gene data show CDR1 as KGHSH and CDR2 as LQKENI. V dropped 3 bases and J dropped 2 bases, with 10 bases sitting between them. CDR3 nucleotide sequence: TGTGCCAGCTCACCCGTCCCCGGGCAAGAGACCCAGTACTTC. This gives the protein CASSPVPGQETQYF.

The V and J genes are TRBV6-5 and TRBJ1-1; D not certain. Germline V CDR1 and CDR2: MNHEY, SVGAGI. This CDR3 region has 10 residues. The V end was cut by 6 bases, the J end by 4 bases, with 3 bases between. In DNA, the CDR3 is TGTGCCAGCAGGATCACTGAAGCTTTCTTT. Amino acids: CASRITEAFF.

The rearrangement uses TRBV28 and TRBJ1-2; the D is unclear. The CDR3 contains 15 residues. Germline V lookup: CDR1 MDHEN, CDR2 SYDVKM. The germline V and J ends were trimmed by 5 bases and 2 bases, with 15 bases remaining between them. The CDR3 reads CASSSNTGPNYGYTF. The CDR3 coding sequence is TGTGCCAGCAGTAGTAACACCGGCCCCAACTATGGCTACACCTTC.

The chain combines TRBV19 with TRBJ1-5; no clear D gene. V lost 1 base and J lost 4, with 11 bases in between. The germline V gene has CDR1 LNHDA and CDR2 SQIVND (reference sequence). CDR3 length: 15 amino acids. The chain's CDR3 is CASSIVGSQNQPQHF. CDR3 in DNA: TGTGCCAGTAGTATAGTTGGCAGCCAGAATCAGCCCCAGCATTTT.

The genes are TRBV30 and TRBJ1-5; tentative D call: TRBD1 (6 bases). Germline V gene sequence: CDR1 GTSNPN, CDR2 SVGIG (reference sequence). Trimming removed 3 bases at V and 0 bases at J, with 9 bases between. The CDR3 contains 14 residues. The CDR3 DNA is TGTGCCTGGAGGGGCAGGGGTAGCAATCAGCCCCAGCATTTT. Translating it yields CAWRGRGSNQPQHF.

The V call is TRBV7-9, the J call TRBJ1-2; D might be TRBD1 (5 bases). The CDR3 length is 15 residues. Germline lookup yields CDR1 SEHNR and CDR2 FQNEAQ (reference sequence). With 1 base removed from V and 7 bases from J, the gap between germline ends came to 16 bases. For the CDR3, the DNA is TGTGCCAGCAGCTTAGAGGCTTGGGGCTGGGCTGGCTACACCTTC. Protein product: CASSLEAWGWAGYTF. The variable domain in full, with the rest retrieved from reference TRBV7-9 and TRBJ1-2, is DTGVSQNPRHKITKRGQNVTFRCDPISEHNRLYWYRQTLGQGPEFLTYFQNEAQLEKSRLLSDRFSAERPKGSFSTLEIQRTEQGDSAMYLCASSLEAWGWAGYTFGSGTRLTVV.

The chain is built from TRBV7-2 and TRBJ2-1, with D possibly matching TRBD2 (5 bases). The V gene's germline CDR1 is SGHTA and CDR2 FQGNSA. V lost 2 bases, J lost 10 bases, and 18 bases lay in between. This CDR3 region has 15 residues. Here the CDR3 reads CASSLKSPYQREQFF. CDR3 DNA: TGTGCCAGCAGCTTAAAGTCTCCATACCAGCGGGAGCAGTTCTTC.

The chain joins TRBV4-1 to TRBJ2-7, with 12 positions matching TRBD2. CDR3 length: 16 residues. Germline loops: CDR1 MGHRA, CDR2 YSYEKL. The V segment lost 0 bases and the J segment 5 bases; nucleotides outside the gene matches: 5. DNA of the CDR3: TGCGCCAGCAGCCAAGATCGACTAGCGGGAGCAAACGAGCAGTACTTC. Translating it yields CASSQDRLAGANEQYF.

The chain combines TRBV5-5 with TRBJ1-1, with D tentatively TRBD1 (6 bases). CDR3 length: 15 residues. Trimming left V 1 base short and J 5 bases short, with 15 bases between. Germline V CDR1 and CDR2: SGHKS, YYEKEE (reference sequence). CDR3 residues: CASSLREGVGTEAFF. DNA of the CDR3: TGTGCCAGCAGCTTGAGGGAGGGGGTTGGGACTGAAGCTTTCTTT.

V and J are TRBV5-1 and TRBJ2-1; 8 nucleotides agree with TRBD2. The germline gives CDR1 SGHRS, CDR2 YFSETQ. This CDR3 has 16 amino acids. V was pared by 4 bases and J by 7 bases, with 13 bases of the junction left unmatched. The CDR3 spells CASSPGGGLTKNEQFF. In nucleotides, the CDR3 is TGCGCCAGCAGCCCGGGAGGGGGACTGACGAAGAATGAGCAGTTCTTC.

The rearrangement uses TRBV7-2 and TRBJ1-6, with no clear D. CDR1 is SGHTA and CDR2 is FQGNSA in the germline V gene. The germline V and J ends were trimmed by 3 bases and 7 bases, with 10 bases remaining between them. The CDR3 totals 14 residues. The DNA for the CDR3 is TGTGCCAGCAGCTTCGGGCATTCCAATTCACCCCTCCACTTT. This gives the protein CASSFGHSNSPLHF. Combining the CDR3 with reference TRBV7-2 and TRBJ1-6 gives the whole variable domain GAGVSQSPSNKVTEKGKDVELRCDPISGHTALYWYRQSLGQGLEFLIYFQGNSAPDKSGLPSDRFSAERTGGSVSTLTIQRTQQEDSAVYLCASSFGHSNSPLHFGNGTRLTVT.

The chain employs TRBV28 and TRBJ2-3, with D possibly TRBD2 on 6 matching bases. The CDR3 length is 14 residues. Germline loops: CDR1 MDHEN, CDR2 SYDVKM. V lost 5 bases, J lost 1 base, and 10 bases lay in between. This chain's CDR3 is CASSVGGGTDTQYF. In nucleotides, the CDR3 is TGTGCCAGCAGTGTGGGAGGTGGCACAGATACGCAGTATTTT.

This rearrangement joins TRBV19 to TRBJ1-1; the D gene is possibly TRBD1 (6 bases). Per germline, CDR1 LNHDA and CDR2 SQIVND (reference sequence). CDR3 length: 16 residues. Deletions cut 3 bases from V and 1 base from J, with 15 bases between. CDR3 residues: CASSIDGGAGNTEAFF. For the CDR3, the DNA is TGTGCCAGTAGTATTGACGGGGGCGCAGGGAACACTGAAGCTTTCTTT. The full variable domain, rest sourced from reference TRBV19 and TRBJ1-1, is DGGITQSPKYLFRKEGQNVTLSCEQNLNHDAMYWYRQDPGQGLRLIYYSQIVNDFQKGDIAEGYSVSREKKESFPLTVTSAQKNPTAFYLCASSIDGGAGNTEAFFGQGTRLTVV.

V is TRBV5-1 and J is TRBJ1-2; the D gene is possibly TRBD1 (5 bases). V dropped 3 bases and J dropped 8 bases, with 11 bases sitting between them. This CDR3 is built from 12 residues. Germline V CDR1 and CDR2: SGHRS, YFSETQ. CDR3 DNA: TGCGCCAGCAGCTCGCAGGGAGTAGGCTACACCTTC. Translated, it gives CASSSQGVGYTF.

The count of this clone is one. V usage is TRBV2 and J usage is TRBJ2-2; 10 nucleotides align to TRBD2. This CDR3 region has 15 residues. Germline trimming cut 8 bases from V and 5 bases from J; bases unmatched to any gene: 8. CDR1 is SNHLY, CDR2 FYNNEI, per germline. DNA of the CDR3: TGTGCCAGCTCCGACGGAGCGGGAGGGACCGGGGAGCTGTTTTTT. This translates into CASSDGAGGTGELFF.

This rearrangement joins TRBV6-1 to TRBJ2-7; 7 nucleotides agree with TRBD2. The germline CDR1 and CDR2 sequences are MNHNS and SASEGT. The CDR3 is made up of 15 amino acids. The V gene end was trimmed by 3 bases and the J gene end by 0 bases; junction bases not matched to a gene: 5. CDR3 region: CASSDGGVGSYEQYF. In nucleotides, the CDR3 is TGTGCCAGCAGTGATGGGGGGGTCGGCTCCTACGAGCAGTACTTC.

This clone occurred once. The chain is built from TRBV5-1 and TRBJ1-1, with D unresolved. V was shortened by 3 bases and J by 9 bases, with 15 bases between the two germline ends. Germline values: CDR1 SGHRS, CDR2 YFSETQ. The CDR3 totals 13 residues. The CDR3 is CASSSPGQPQAFF. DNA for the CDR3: TGCGCCAGCAGCTCGCCGGGCCAGCCGCAAGCTTTCTTT.

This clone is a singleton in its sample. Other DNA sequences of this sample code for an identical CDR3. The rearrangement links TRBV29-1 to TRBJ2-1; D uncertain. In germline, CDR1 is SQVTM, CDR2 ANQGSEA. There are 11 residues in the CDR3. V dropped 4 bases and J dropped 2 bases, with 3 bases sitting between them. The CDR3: CSVGPYNEQFF. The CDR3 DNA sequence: TGCAGCGTTGGACCCTACAATGAGCAGTTCTTC.

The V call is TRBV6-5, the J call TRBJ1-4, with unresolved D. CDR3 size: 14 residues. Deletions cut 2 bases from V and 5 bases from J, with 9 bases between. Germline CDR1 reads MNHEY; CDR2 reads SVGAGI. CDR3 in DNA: TGTGCCAGCAGTTACGCGGGATGGAATGAAAAACTGTTTTTT. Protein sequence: CASSYAGWNEKLFF.

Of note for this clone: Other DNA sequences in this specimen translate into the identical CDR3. CDR3 in amino acids: CASSSRQSYEQYF. The CDR3 DNA follows: TGTGCCAGCAGCTCTAGACAGTCCTACGAGCAGTACTTC. The chain employs TRBV7-2 and TRBJ2-7; possibly TRBD1 for D (5 bases). Deletions cut 4 bases from V and 1 base from J, with 8 bases between. This CDR3 comprises 13 residues. In germline, CDR1 is SGHTA, CDR2 FQGNSA.

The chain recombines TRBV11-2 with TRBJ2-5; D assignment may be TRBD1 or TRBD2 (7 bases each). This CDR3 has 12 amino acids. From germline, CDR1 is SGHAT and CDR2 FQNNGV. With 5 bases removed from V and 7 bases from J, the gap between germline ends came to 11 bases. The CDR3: CASSPRGGTQYF. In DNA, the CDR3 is TGTGCCAGCAGCCCCAGGGGGGGGACCCAGTACTTC.

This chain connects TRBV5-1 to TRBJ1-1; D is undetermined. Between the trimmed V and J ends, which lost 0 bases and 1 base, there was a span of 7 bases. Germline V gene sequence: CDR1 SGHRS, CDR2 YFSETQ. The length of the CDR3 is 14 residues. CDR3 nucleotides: TGCGCCAGCAGCTTGGTTGACCCGAACACTGAAGCTTTCTTT. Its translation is CASSLVDPNTEAFF.

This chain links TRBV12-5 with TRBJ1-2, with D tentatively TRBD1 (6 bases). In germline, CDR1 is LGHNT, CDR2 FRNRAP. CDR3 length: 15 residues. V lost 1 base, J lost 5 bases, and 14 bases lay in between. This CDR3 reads CASGLEAGGWYGYTF. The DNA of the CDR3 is TGTGCTAGTGGTTTGGAGGCGGGGGGCTGGTATGGCTACACCTTC.